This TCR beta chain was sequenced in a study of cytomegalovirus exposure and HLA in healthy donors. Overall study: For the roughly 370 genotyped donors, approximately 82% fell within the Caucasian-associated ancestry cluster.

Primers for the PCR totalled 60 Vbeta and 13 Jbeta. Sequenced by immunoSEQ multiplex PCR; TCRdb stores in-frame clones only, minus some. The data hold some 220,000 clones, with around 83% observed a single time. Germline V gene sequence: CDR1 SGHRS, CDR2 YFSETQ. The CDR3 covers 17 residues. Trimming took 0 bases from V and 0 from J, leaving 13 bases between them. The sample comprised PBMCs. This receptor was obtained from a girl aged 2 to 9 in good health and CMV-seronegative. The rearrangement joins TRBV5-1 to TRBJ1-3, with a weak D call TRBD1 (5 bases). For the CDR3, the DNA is TGCGCCAGCAGCTTGGGAGGCAGGGCTTTCTCTGGAAACACCATATATTTT. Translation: CASSLGGRAFSGNTIYF.